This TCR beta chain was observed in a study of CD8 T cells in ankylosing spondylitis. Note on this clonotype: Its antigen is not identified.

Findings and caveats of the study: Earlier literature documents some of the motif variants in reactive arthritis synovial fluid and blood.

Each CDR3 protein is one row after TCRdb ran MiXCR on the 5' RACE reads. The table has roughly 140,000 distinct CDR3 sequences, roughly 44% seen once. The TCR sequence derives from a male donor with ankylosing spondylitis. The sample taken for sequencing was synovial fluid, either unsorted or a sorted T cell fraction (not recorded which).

CDR3 in DNA: TGTGCCAGCAGTTTAGGGTGGGGCGATAGCAATCAGCCCCAGCATTTT. Its translation is CASSLGWGDSNQPQHF. The gene calls are TRBV28 and TRBJ1-5, with D tentatively TRBD1 (5 bases). CDR1 is MDHEN and CDR2 is SYDVKM in the germline V gene. The CDR3 has 16 residues. Trimming shortened V by 2 bases and J by 0 bases, and 11 bases separated the two germline ends.